Following are 2 T cell receptor beta chains from one sample sequenced in a study of blood T cell repertoires in COVID-19. Repertoires were generated with immunoSEQ multiplex PCR, while TCRdb's copy carries only in-frame clones and drops some. The table shows 150,000 to 200,000 clones, with about 91% occurring only once. The sequenced sample was PBMCs or T cells enriched from blood (not recorded which). These receptors were obtained from a woman between 18 and 30 years old who had recovered from COVID-19.

The chain is built from TRBV6-6 and TRBJ1-5; D unclear. The germline V gene encodes CDR1 MNHNY and CDR2 SVGAGI (reference sequence). This CDR3 has 12 amino acids. The ends were cut back, 2 bases at V and 6 bases at J, with 5 bases in the middle. The CDR3 DNA reads as TGTGCCAGCAGTTACGAGGGTCAGCCCCAGCATTTT. It encodes CASSYEGQPQHF.

The genes are TRBV3-1 (or the pseudogene TRBV3-2) and TRBJ1-1; perhaps TRBD1 as D (6 bases). The CDR3 is 11 amino acids. With 9 bases removed from V and 11 bases from J, the gap between germline ends came to 16 bases. The germline gives CDR1 LGHDT, CDR2 YNNKEL (reference sequence). In DNA, the CDR3 is TGTGCCAGTGGGCGAACAGGGTCTGCTTTCTTT. Residues: CASGRTGSAFF.